A single sample is the source of the 12 T cell receptor beta chains below, sequenced in a study of neurological immune-mediated disorders. TCRdb re-called the 5' RACE reads with MiXCR, one entry per CDR3 protein. The table lists about 50,000 distinct CDR3 sequences, around 17% of them singletons. Sequences were obtained from PBMCs. These receptors all stem from a man between 60 and 70 years old in good health.

There are many counts of this clonotype. This rearrangement joins TRBV5-1 to TRBJ2-1, with 8 positions matching TRBD1. Germline V gives CDR1 SGHRS, CDR2 YFSETQ. This CDR3 contains 15 residues. V was clipped by 0 bases and J by 4 bases; unmatched bases: 3. In DNA form, the CDR3 reads TGCGCCAGCAGCTTGGGAGGACAGGGATACAATGAGCAGTTCTTC. Its protein product is CASSLGGQGYNEQFF. Variable domain in full (rest from reference TRBV5-1 and TRBJ2-1): KAGVTQTPRYLIKTRGQQVTLSCSPISGHRSVSWYQQTPGQGLQFLFEYFSETQRNKGNFPGRFSGRQFSNSRSEMNVSTLELGDSALYLCASSLGGQGYNEQFFGPGTRLTVL.

This clonotype came up many times. This rearrangement joins TRBV2 to TRBJ2-7; tentatively, D is TRBD1 (6 bases). Germline V lookup: CDR1 SNHLY, CDR2 FYNNEI. This CDR3 has 14 amino acids. Trimming left V 3 bases short and J 4 bases short, with 13 bases between. This CDR3 is CASSEQGRLYEQYF. The CDR3 region has the DNA TGTGCCAGCAGTGAGCAGGGGCGCCTTTACGAGCAGTACTTC. Drawing the rest from reference TRBV2 and TRBJ2-7, the complete variable domain is EPEVTQTPSHQVTQMGQEVILRCVPISNHLYFYWYRQILGQKVEFLVSFYNNEISEKSEIFDDQFSVERPDGSNFTLKIRSTKLEDSAMYFCASSEQGRLYEQYFGPGTRLTVT.

This clonotype came up many times. This sequence joins TRBV7-2 and TRBJ2-7; 9 nucleotides align to TRBD2. The CDR3 is made up of 17 amino acids. Germline V lookup: CDR1 SGHTA, CDR2 FQGNSA. After removal of 1 base from V and 4 bases from J, the junction contained 11 bases not matched to a gene. Written as DNA, the CDR3 is TGTGCCAGCAGCTTAGTAATTGGAGCGGGAGGTGGGTACGAGCAGTACTTC. Translating it yields CASSLVIGAGGGYEQYF.

This clonotype has ten or more counts. This chain connects TRBV24-1 to TRBJ1-2; D remains ambiguous. With 4 bases removed from V and 3 bases from J, the gap between germline ends came to 8 bases. There are 13 residues in the CDR3. Germline CDR1 and CDR2: KGHDR and SFDVKD. The CDR3 sequence: CATSDPGHYGYTF. In DNA, the CDR3 is TGTGCCACCAGTGACCCCGGCCACTATGGCTACACCTTC.

This clonotype was counted many times. The gene calls are TRBV29-1 and TRBJ2-7; 7 nucleotides agree with TRBD1. This CDR3 region has 12 residues. Germline V gene sequence: CDR1 SQVTM, CDR2 ANQGSEA. Trimming cost V 1 base and J 5 bases; bases outside gene matches: 2. In DNA form, the CDR3 reads TGCAGCGTTGAAGGACAGGGCGACGAGCAGTACTTC. This gives the protein CSVEGQGDEQYF.

This clonotype was counted at least ten times. V and J are TRBV12-3 or TRBV12-4 and TRBJ2-1, with D hard to call. Deletions cut 9 bases from V and 4 bases from J, with 10 bases between. The CDR3 consists of 12 residues. The CDR3 here is CASKAGYNEQFF. CDR3 nucleotide sequence: TGTGCCAGTAAAGCAGGTTACAATGAGCAGTTCTTC.

As regards this clonotype: This clone may be a read error of a much larger clone one base away. V usage is TRBV5-1 and J usage is TRBJ2-7; perhaps TRBD2 as D (6 bases). This CDR3 spans 14 amino acids. The V end was cut by 5 bases, the J end by 1 base, with 13 bases between. Germline CDR1 SGHRS, CDR2 YFSETQ. CDR3 sequence: CASSSTRWSYEQYF. The CDR3 bases are TGCGCCAGCAGTTCGACTAGATGGTCCTACGAGCAGTACTTC. The variable domain in full, with the rest retrieved from reference TRBV5-1 and TRBJ2-7, is KAGVTQTPRYLIKTRGQQVTLSCSPISGHRSVSWYQQTPGQGLQFLFEYFSETQRNKGNFPGRFSGRQFSNSRSEMNVSTLELGDSALYLCASSSTRWSYEQYFGPGTRLTVT.

At least ten counts were recorded for this clonotype. This rearrangement joins TRBV6-6 to TRBJ2-1; 9 nucleotides align to TRBD2. This CDR3 has 14 amino acids. With 5 bases clipped from V and 2 bases from J, the junction kept 1 base outside the gene matches. CDR1 MNHNY and CDR2 SVGAGI come from the germline V gene (reference sequence). CDR3 DNA sequence: TGTGCCAGCAGTGGGACTAGCCCCTACAATGAGCAGTTCTTC. Translation gives CASSGTSPYNEQFF.

Ten or more counts support this clonotype. V and J are TRBV5-1 and TRBJ1-1; 7 positions match TRBD1. With 5 bases clipped from V and 4 bases from J, the junction kept 11 bases outside the gene matches. The CDR3 extends over 15 amino acids. The germline CDR1 and CDR2 sequences are SGHRS and YFSETQ. The CDR3 is CASSPLRGRVTEAFF. DNA for the CDR3: TGCGCCAGCAGTCCATTAAGGGGGCGGGTCACTGAAGCTTTCTTT. The entire variable domain, with the rest obtained from reference TRBV5-1 and TRBJ1-1, is as follows: KAGVTQTPRYLIKTRGQQVTLSCSPISGHRSVSWYQQTPGQGLQFLFEYFSETQRNKGNFPGRFSGRQFSNSRSEMNVSTLELGDSALYLCASSPLRGRVTEAFFGQGTRLTVV.

This clonotype was observed at least ten times. The V and J genes are TRBV29-1 and TRBJ2-1; D unresolved. CDR3 length equals 13 residues. Trimming took 3 bases from V and 0 from J, leaving 6 bases between them. Looked up from germline, CDR1 is SQVTM and CDR2 is ANQGSEA. This CDR3 reads CSVDKGSYNEQFF. CDR3 coding DNA: TGCAGCGTTGACAAGGGCTCCTACAATGAGCAGTTCTTC.

This clonotype was detected many times. The chain uses TRBV3-1 and TRBJ2-4, with D unclear. V was trimmed by 1 base and J by 8 bases, leaving 15 bases between them. This CDR3 is 15 amino acids long. CDR1 and CDR2 from the germline V gene are LGHDT and YNNKEL (reference sequence). DNA for the CDR3: TGTGCCAGCAGCCAAGGTCCAGGCACCTTTTACATTCAGTACTTC. Its protein product is CASSQGPGTFYIQYF.

This clonotype was seen many times. This chain joins TRBV6-5 and TRBJ2-2, with D possibly being TRBD1 or TRBD2 (5 bases each). Trimming cost V 1 base and J 2 bases, with 11 bases left between them. Germline lookup yields CDR1 MNHEY and CDR2 SVGAGI. This CDR3 region has 16 residues. This CDR3 reads CASSYLSGTNTGELFF. The CDR3, as DNA: TGTGCCAGCAGTTACTTATCGGGGACCAACACCGGGGAGCTGTTTTTT.